This TCR beta chain was captured by sequencing in a study of T cell repertoires in cytomegalovirus infection. TCRdb called the reads again in MiXCR, with one record for every CDR3 protein. The profile shows just over 450,000 distinct CDR3 sequences, more than 40% of them singletons. Germline assignment: CDR1 SGHTA and CDR2 FQGNSA. V lost 7 bases, J lost 12 bases, and 17 bases lay in between. The CDR3 has 12 residues. On this clonotype itself: Its matching antigen is unknown.

Material: cultured PBMCs, obtained from culture after CMV antigen stimulation. The chain couples TRBV7-2 to TRBJ2-3, with D uncertain. The TCR originated in a human donor in good health (CMV status not recorded). Some clones in this sample may be carry-over from other donors' samples. The CDR3 bases are TGTGCCAGCAAGATAAATGGACGAACCCAGTATTTT. Translation gives CASKINGRTQYF.